The clone carrying this TCR beta chain was observed a handful of times. This sample is part of a study of response to subunit inactivated influenza vaccine. TCRdb used MiXCR to reprocess the RT-PCR reads, holding one entry per CDR3 protein. Among about 310,000 distinct CDR3 sequences listed, 20% to 25% were seen once. The sequencing used PBMCs from blood, collected approximately 22 months after vaccination. The clonotype was recovered from a man aged 45 to 75 who received an inactivated influenza vaccine.

CDR3 nucleotides: TGTGCCAGCAGCCAAGATCTCGATTATGGCTACACCTTC. Encoded protein: CASSQDLDYGYTF. V gene TRBV4-2 combines with J gene TRBJ1-2; no firm D call. The CDR3 sequence is 13 residues long. Trimming took off 0 bases at V and 5 bases at J, with 7 bases between the two ends. CDR1 is LGHNA, CDR2 YNFKEQ, per germline.